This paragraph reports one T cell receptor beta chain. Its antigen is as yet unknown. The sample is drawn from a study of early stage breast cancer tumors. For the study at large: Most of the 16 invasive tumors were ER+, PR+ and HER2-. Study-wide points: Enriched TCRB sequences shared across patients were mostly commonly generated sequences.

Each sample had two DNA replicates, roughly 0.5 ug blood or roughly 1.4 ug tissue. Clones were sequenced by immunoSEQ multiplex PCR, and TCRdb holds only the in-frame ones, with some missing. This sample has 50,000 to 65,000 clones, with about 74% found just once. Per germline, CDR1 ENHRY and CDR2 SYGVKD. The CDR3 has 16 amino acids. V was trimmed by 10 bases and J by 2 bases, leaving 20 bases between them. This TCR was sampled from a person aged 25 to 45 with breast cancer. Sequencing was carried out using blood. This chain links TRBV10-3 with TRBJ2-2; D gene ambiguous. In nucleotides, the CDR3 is TGTGCCACCCGCTCCGTGGCGGCCTCAAACACCGGGGAGCTGTTTTTT. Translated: CATRSVAASNTGELFF.